This TCR beta chain was observed in a study of shared clonotypes between healthy human individuals (dated by TCRdb to about 2020). Context from the whole study: Three men and a couple of women, aged 18 to 49 years, made up the cohort. To estimate repertoire size and how much clonotype sharing occurs between individuals, the study deeply sequenced the blood TCR repertoires of a handful of healthy adults. Different laboratories and diverse techniques were used to prepare libraries and sequence TCR repertoires, to increase sequencing depth and limit assay-specific biases. For each donor, CD4 naive and CD4 memory were each given three plates, CD8 naive was given two plates, and CD8 memory was given one plate. Leukapheresis yielded between about 0.94 and 8.9 billion PBMCs per donor. Broad study findings and their caveats: Even with the large sequencing depth, rarefaction of the sorted-subset datasets indicated that sequencing was incomplete. Sampling was restricted to blood, and TCR repertoires in tissues likely differ from the TCR repertoires found in blood. Higher generation probabilities were observed for clonotypes shared by all four sorted-subset donors than for non-shared clonotypes. Naive subsets generally had larger estimated clonotype richness than memory subsets did. The small number of donors limited the genetic and exposure-history diversity represented. Based on pairwise subsampling, the degree of clonotype sharing among donors was expected to be affected by sequencing depth. When a handful of donors were compared, the shared fraction of clonotypes was 5% to 6.5% for naive CD4, less than 4% for naive CD8, more than 2% for memory CD4, and about 0.36% for memory CD8.

Using the deep immunoSEQ assay, multiplex PCR amplified TCR CDR3 regions from genomic DNA. Genomic DNA extracted from each cell subset was distributed evenly over all wells of several immunoSEQ 96-well plates, and each plate served as one replicate. Each replicate PCR for sorted subsets received about 200 ng genomic DNA, equal to about 30,000 T cell genomes. Purified libraries were quantified with a Qubit 3.0 fluorometer, sized on a Bioanalyzer 2100, and re-quantified with the KAPA Library Quantification kit. A separate single-read 150-cycle Illumina NextSeq 550 flow cell was used to sequence each immunoSEQ 96-well plate. Per the source publication's procedure: Because the immunoSEQ output held only junctional sequences and lacked quality scores, the filtering could not match the filtering applied to full-length reads. Sequences were annotated with PyIR, a Python wrapper for IgBLAST v1.9, and V/J genes and CDR3 were assigned using IMGT germline references. Reads were removed for weak V/J assignments (E-value above 1e-6), missing CDR3, stop codons, out-of-frame junctions, or ambiguous translated residues. V3J clonotypes were defined as sequences sharing the same inferred V gene, J gene, and CDR3 amino acid sequence. The percentage overlap between two repertoires was calculated by dividing the number of shared unique clonotypes by the size of the smaller repertoire. Richness of each repertoire was evaluated using RTK rarefaction, the Chao1 estimator, and Recon v2.1 estimates of unobserved clonotypes. Generation probabilities for all TCRbeta clonotypes obtained by the gDNA method from four donors were computed using OLGA. In TCRdb, the immuneACCESS table is reduced to in-frame sequences with V and J assigned. These tables do not hold every clone; where another copy was compared, an unresolved V gene accounts for under half, and the others remain unexplained. V and J calls and clone size are given by that table; D and trimming were obtained from the DNA. The sample table contains some 2,100,000 clones; only one count was recorded for just over 90% of them. The top ten clonotypes cover around 1.7% of the sample.

For the CD8 naive samples, CD45RO-negative cells were positively selected for CCR7, yielding a CD45RA+CCR7+ population from which TemRA cells were excluded. The donors were healthy, HIV-negative adults who had no recently reported acute infections or vaccinations. Only Caucasian adults living in Nashville, Tennessee, USA were represented among the donors. Blood was obtained by leukapheresis, after which PBMCs were separated by Ficoll-Histopaque density gradient centrifugation and cryopreserved in liquid nitrogen vapor phase. Purity and quantity of every magnetically sorted T cell population were checked by analytical flow cytometry. Genomic DNA was isolated from each sorted fraction and quantified by UV absorbance on a Nanodrop 2000c. Remarks on this clone: The antigen it binds to is not known. No much larger clone exists at a distance of one base, and base qualities are not known.

This sequence originates from a man aged 18 to 30 in good health. Some clones in this sample may be carry-over from other donors' samples. The sample was naive CD8+ T cells from PBMCs. The sample's cell subset or site label, in plain terms: CD45RA+CCR7+.

The DNA sequence follows: TGTGCCAGCAGTGAGGGGAGTGTCTACGAGCAGTACTTC. Protein translation: CASSEGSVYEQYF. Recombination joined TRBV6-6 with TRBJ2-7; the D gene cannot be resolved beyond TRBD1 or TRBD2, each matching 5 bases. The V end loses 5 bases and the J end loses 3 bases, and a stretch of 11 bases separates them. Including cysteine and phenylalanine, the CDR3 has 13 amino acids. The kept DNA is CDR3 alone, 39 bases in frame from the first base. Reading the germline V gene (reference sequence) gives CDR1 MNHNY and CDR2 SVGAGI.